The T cell receptor (beta chain) under discussion was sequenced for a study of T cells after posttransplantation cyclophosphamide. Concerning this clone: Its antigen is not identified.

Whole-study findings and limits: Skin or GI-infiltrating T cells shared few TRB sequences with blood. Donor-recipient repertoire similarity was low at 1-2 months, rising over year one.

Peripheral blood was collected from the related graft donor on the marrow donation day. Cells defined as naive were viable CD3+CD4+ or CD3+CD8+ and CCR7+CD45RA+CD45RO-CD95-CD27+CD28+. Profiled with immunoSEQ multiplex PCR; TCRdb holds only in-frame clones, not every one. The repertoire includes around 6,900 clones, roughly 98% of them detected once, and around 0.5% sits in the top ten. This TCR came from a woman aged 25 to 45 in good health and a related stem cell transplant donor. The source material was naive CD8+ T cells sorted from PBMCs.

The CDR3 nucleotides are TGCAGCGTTGAAATCAGGGGGAGGTACGAGCAGTACTTC. Translating it yields CSVEIRGRYEQYF. The V gene is TRBV29-1, the J gene TRBJ2-7, with a tentative D call TRBD1 (7 bases). Trimming stripped 2 bases from V and 4 bases from J, with 12 bases between. Germline V gene lookup returns CDR1 SQVTM and CDR2 ANQGSEA. This CDR3 spans 13 amino acids.